The rows below give T cell receptor beta chains drawn from one sample of a study of CD8 T cells in Susac syndrome. TCRdb fed the immunoSEQ multiplex PCR reads into MiXCR, producing one record per CDR3 protein. Seen here are tens of thousands of distinct CDR3 sequences, roughly nine tenths observed once, and the top ten hold just over 0.5%. The sequenced sample consisted of CD8+ T cells from PBMCs. Receptor source: a human donor with multiple sclerosis. Both conserved end residues are part of each CDR3. A D gene is named only where the DNA matches it firmly. Size is omitted from some rows. Given values are once, few, many or a class for expanded clones.

clone size: NA; V gene: TRBV4-1; D gene: NA; J gene: TRBJ1-1; CDR3 protein: CASSQDRKGSEAFF; CDR3 DNA: TGCGCCAGCAGCCAAGATCGGAAAGGGAGTGAAGCTTTCTTT
clone size: NA; V gene: TRBV5-1; D gene: NA; J gene: TRBJ2-1; CDR3 protein: CASSLSPTSSYNEQFF; CDR3 DNA: TGCGCCAGCAGCTTGAGCCCCACCTCCTCCTACAATGAGCAGTTCTTC
clone size: NA; V gene: TRBV4-2; D gene: TRBD2; J gene: TRBJ2-1; CDR3 protein: CASSLGTSGINEQFF; CDR3 DNA: TGTGCCAGCAGTCTTGGGACTAGCGGGATCAATGAGCAGTTCTTC
clone size: NA; V gene: TRBV12-3/TRBV12-4; D gene: TRBD1; J gene: TRBJ1-2; CDR3 protein: CASSQSLFGQGASLEYGYTF; CDR3 DNA: TGTGCCAGCAGTCAAAGCTTATTCGGACAGGGTGCTTCCTTGGAGTATGGCTACACCTTC
clone size: NA; V gene: TRBV20-1; D gene: TRBD2; J gene: TRBJ2-1; CDR3 protein: CSARDTERDFYNEQFF; CDR3 DNA: TGCAGTGCTAGAGATACCGAGCGGGACTTCTACAATGAGCAGTTCTTC
clone size: NA; V gene: TRBV3-1; D gene: NA; J gene: TRBJ2-3; CDR3 protein: CASSQHGYFGTDTQYF; CDR3 DNA: TGTGCCAGCAGCCAACACGGCTATTTCGGCACAGATACGCAGTATTTT
clone size: NA; V gene: TRBV24-1; D gene: TRBD1; J gene: TRBJ2-5; CDR3 protein: CATSESDRGQETQYF; CDR3 DNA: TGTGCCACCAGTGAATCGGACAGGGGACAAGAGACCCAGTACTTC
clone size: NA; V gene: TRBV12-3/TRBV12-4; D gene: TRBD2; J gene: TRBJ2-1; CDR3 protein: CASKHGTSSYNEQFF; CDR3 DNA: TGTGCCAGCAAACACGGGACTAGCTCCTACAATGAGCAGTTCTTC
clone size: NA; V gene: TRBV29-1; D gene: NA; J gene: TRBJ2-2; CDR3 protein: CSVKQGSGELFF; CDR3 DNA: TGCAGCGTGAAACAGGGATCCGGGGAGCTGTTTTTT
clone size: NA; V gene: TRBV27; D gene: NA; J gene: TRBJ2-7; CDR3 protein: CASSLSIVGGSLDEQYF; CDR3 DNA: TGTGCCAGCAGTTTATCTATAGTTGGGGGGAGTCTCGACGAGCAGTACTTC
clone size: NA; V gene: TRBV20-1; D gene: NA; J gene: TRBJ1-2; CDR3 protein: CSARDIRTPYYGYTF; CDR3 DNA: TGCAGTGCTAGAGATATAAGGACCCCTTACTATGGCTACACCTTC
clone size: NA; V gene: TRBV4-2; D gene: NA; J gene: TRBJ2-3; CDR3 protein: CASSQDRDISTDTQYF; CDR3 DNA: TGTGCCAGCAGCCAAGATCGGGACATTAGCACAGATACGCAGTATTTT
clone size: once; V gene: TRBV6-6; D gene: TRBD2; J gene: TRBJ2-1; CDR3 protein: CASRKSGSSYNEQFF; CDR3 DNA: TGTGCCAGCAGAAAAAGCGGGAGCTCCTACAATGAGCAGTTCTTC
clone size: NA; V gene: TRBV27; D gene: NA; J gene: TRBJ2-3; CDR3 protein: CASSFPGSPSSTDTQYF; CDR3 DNA: TGTGCCAGCAGTTTCCCGGGTTCACCTTCAAGCACAGATACGCAGTATTTT
clone size: NA; V gene: TRBV7-9; D gene: TRBD2; J gene: TRBJ2-7; CDR3 protein: CASSLVGGEAVDEQYF; CDR3 DNA: TGTGCCAGCAGTTTAGTCGGGGGGGAGGCAGTCGACGAGCAGTACTTC
clone size: NA; V gene: TRBV5-1; D gene: NA; J gene: TRBJ2-5; CDR3 protein: CASSLGTETQYF; CDR3 DNA: TGCGCCAGCAGCTTGGGCACAGAGACCCAGTACTTC
clone size: NA; V gene: TRBV3-1; D gene: TRBD2; J gene: TRBJ2-7; CDR3 protein: CASGVAGGIHDRYEQYF; CDR3 DNA: TGTGCCAGCGGTGTAGCGGGGGGGATCCACGATAGGTACGAGCAGTACTTC
clone size: NA; V gene: TRBV9; D gene: TRBD2; J gene: TRBJ2-5; CDR3 protein: CASSVLGAGGPQETQYF; CDR3 DNA: TGTGCCAGCAGCGTATTAGGTGCGGGAGGTCCTCAAGAGACCCAGTACTTC
clone size: NA; V gene: TRBV12-3/TRBV12-4; D gene: NA; J gene: TRBJ2-1; CDR3 protein: CASSSPPLGVNEQFF; CDR3 DNA: TGTGCCAGCAGTTCCCCCCCCCTCGGGGTCAATGAGCAGTTCTTC
clone size: NA; V gene: TRBV7-2; D gene: NA; J gene: TRBJ2-5; CDR3 protein: CASSLSPEQETQYF; CDR3 DNA: TGTGCCAGCAGCTTATCCCCAGAACAAGAGACCCAGTACTTC
clone size: NA; V gene: TRBV27; D gene: NA; J gene: TRBJ2-7; CDR3 protein: CASSPPLASYEQYF; CDR3 DNA: TGTGCCAGCAGTCCTCCGCTAGCCTCCTACGAGCAGTACTTC
clone size: once; V gene: TRBV5-8; D gene: TRBD1; J gene: TRBJ2-1; CDR3 protein: CASSLSFRDREEQFF; CDR3 DNA: TGTGCCAGCAGCTTGTCGTTCCGGGACAGGGAGGAGCAGTTCTTC